Presented here are 26 T cell receptor beta chains from one specimen sequenced in a study of vaccination and CD4 T cells after COVID-19. Their target antigens are unknown. Noted time point: late sampling 161 to 241 days after vaccination in three convalescent patients. Described treatment: roughly ten-day PBMC culture with coronavirus spike peptide pools or control peptides (ViraFEST assay). Cultured CD4+ T-cell DNA underwent Oncomine TCR Beta short-read sequencing. TCRdb re-analysed the PCR reads in MiXCR, keeping a single row per CDR3 protein. The table records about 20,000 distinct CDR3 sequences, approximately 38% of them present only once. The sample was CD4+ T cells from blood, cultured in vitro, taken about 7 months after SARS-CoV-2 vaccination. The receptors were gathered from a human donor who had recovered from COVID-19.

The chain couples TRBV28 to TRBJ1-6; D not certain. The CDR3 has 14 amino acids. CDR1 MDHEN and CDR2 SYDVKM come from the germline V gene. The germline V and J ends were trimmed by 5 bases and 6 bases, with 11 bases remaining between them. CDR3 in amino acids: CASSPNMGNSPLHF. The CDR3 DNA sequence: TGTGCCAGCAGTCCGAATATGGGTAATTCACCCCTCCACTTT.

The rearrangement links TRBV19 to TRBJ2-3; unclear D gene. The CDR3 totals 14 residues. Trimming removed 1 base at V and 0 bases at J, with 5 bases between. CDR1 and CDR2 (germline): LNHDA, SQIVND (reference sequence). For the CDR3, the DNA is TGTGCCAGTAGTATAGGTCCAAGCACAGATACGCAGTATTTT. The encoded protein is CASSIGPSTDTQYF.

The rearrangement links TRBV6-2 or TRBV6-3 to TRBJ2-7; the match to TRBD1 covers 11 bases. CDR1 MNHEY and CDR2 SVGEGT come from the germline V gene. There are 16 residues in the CDR3. V shed 5 bases and J 2 bases; nucleotides not matched to a gene: 8. The chain's CDR3 is CASSATGTGGAYEQYF. Here the CDR3 DNA reads TGTGCCAGCAGTGCCACCGGGACAGGGGGAGCCTACGAGCAGTACTTC.

The gene calls are TRBV6-2 or TRBV6-3 and TRBJ2-5; no firm D call. With 0 bases removed from V and 5 bases from J, the gap between germline ends came to 13 bases. The germline V gene has CDR1 MNHEY and CDR2 SVGEGT. The CDR3 has 15 residues. The CDR3 loop reads CASSYSGWPAETQYF. Here the CDR3 DNA reads TGTGCCAGCAGTTACTCGGGCTGGCCAGCGGAGACCCAGTACTTC.

The V call is TRBV20-1, the J call TRBJ2-5, with TRBD1 matching 8 bases. In germline, CDR1 is DFQATT, CDR2 SNEGSKA (reference sequence). Trimming cost V 1 base and J 5 bases; bases outside gene matches: 6. The CDR3 is 14 amino acids. The CDR3 sequence is CSARAGGDFETQYF. The CDR3 bases are TGCAGTGCTAGAGCAGGGGGCGACTTTGAGACCCAGTACTTC.

The rearrangement uses TRBV7-2 and TRBJ1-4; D gene unclear. Germline V CDR1 and CDR2: SGHTA, FQGNSA. The CDR3 loop spans 17 amino acids. The ends were cut back, 1 base at V and 4 bases at J, with 16 bases in the middle. DNA of the CDR3: TGTGCCAGCAGCTTAGGGTCGACCGACTGGGGTAATGAAAAACTGTTTTTT. It encodes CASSLGSTDWGNEKLFF. Drawing the rest from reference TRBV7-2 and TRBJ1-4, the complete variable domain is GAGVSQSPSNKVTEKGKDVELRCDPISGHTALYWYRQSLGQGLEFLIYFQGNSAPDKSGLPSDRFSAERTGGSVSTLTIQRTQQEDSAVYLCASSLGSTDWGNEKLFFGSGTQLSVL.

This rearrangement joins TRBV7-9 to TRBJ1-6, with D uncertain. Between the trimmed V and J ends, which lost 1 base and 9 bases, there was a span of 10 bases. The CDR3 loop spans 14 amino acids. The V gene's germline CDR1 is SEHNR and CDR2 FQNEAQ (reference sequence). DNA for the CDR3: TGTGCCAGCAGCTTAGAAGGGCTGGGTTCACCCCTCCACTTT. It yields the protein CASSLEGLGSPLHF.

This clonotype was recorded a few times. The chain employs TRBV7-3 and TRBJ2-5, with TRBD1 identical over 10 bases. The germline CDR1 and CDR2 sequences are SGHTA and FQGTGA. The V and J ends lost 5 bases and 2 bases, in that order; junction bases with no gene match: 8. The CDR3 loop spans 16 amino acids. This chain's CDR3 is CASSLWGQGRQETQYF. The CDR3 region has the DNA TGTGCCAGCAGCCTATGGGGACAGGGGAGGCAAGAGACCCAGTACTTC.

CDR3 amino acids: CASSFSLADSYEQYF. CDR3 DNA sequence: TGTGCCAGCAGTTTTTCTCTAGCGGACTCCTACGAGCAGTACTTC. The V and J genes are TRBV28 and TRBJ2-7; TRBD2 agrees at 7 bases. From germline, CDR1 is MDHEN and CDR2 SYDVKM. The J segment lost 0 bases and the V segment lost 3 bases, leaving 5 bases of the junction unmatched. The CDR3 runs to 15 residues.

Here the CDR3 reads CASRRQGYTARSNQPQHF. The CDR3 nucleotides read TGTGCCAGTAGGAGACAGGGGTATACTGCGCGTAGCAATCAGCCCCAGCATTTT. V is TRBV19 and J is TRBJ1-5; 8 nucleotides line up with TRBD1. V trimming: 6 bases; J trimming: 0 bases; junction bases outside the gene matches: 13. The CDR3 has 18 residues. Germline V CDR1 and CDR2: LNHDA, SQIVND (reference sequence).

This clonotype showed up just a few times. CDR3 residues: CSARDRGTETQYF. In nucleotides, the CDR3 is TGCAGTGCTAGAGACAGGGGAACTGAGACCCAGTACTTC. V usage is TRBV20-1 and J usage is TRBJ2-5, with D tentatively TRBD1 (6 bases). The CDR3 sequence is 13 residues long. V was clipped by 0 bases and J by 5 bases, with 10 bases between them. Germline lookup yields CDR1 DFQATT and CDR2 SNEGSKA (reference sequence).

The DNA for the CDR3 is TGCAGTGCCGAGGGGGGTGGAAACACCATATATTTT. Its protein product is CSAEGGGNTIYF. This chain links TRBV20-1 with TRBJ1-3, with D possibly being TRBD1 (6 bases). This CDR3 contains 12 residues. V lost 6 bases to trimming and J lost 3 bases, with 9 bases between them. Germline V lookup: CDR1 DFQATT, CDR2 SNEGSKA (reference sequence).

Only a few counts were recorded for this clonotype. The gene calls are TRBV5-4 and TRBJ2-5; D might be TRBD1 (6 bases). Germline values: CDR1 SGHNT, CDR2 YYREEE (reference sequence). The ends were cut back, 4 bases at V and 2 bases at J, with 15 bases in the middle. CDR3 size: 15 residues. As DNA, the CDR3 is TGTGCCAGCAGCCATACAGGGATGGGGCAAGAGACCCAGTACTTC. Protein product: CASSHTGMGQETQYF.

This clonotype was seen more than once but under ten times. The chain carries TRBV7-3 and TRBJ2-2; 15 bases agree with TRBD2. The germline V gene encodes CDR1 SGHTA and CDR2 FQGTGA. V shed 2 bases and J 5 bases; nucleotides not matched to a gene: 3. This CDR3 has 17 amino acids. DNA of the CDR3: TGTGCCAGCAGCTTACGAGGGACTAGCGGGAGGACCGGGGAGCTGTTTTTT. This codes for CASSLRGTSGRTGELFF.

The genes are TRBV12-3 or TRBV12-4 and TRBJ2-5; 12 positions match TRBD2. Losses at the gene ends were 1 base for V and 6 bases for J; bases not matched to a gene: 9. The CDR3 is made up of 17 amino acids. The CDR3, as DNA: TGTGCCAGCAGTTTAGTCGGGCTAGCGGGAGGGCCACAGACCCAGTACTTC. Amino acids: CASSLVGLAGGPQTQYF.

The rearrangement links TRBV7-2 to TRBJ2-3, with 8 bases lining up with TRBD1. The CDR3 is 12 amino acids. The ends lost 5 bases at V and 10 bases at J; junction bases unmatched: 5. Germline assignment: CDR1 SGHTA and CDR2 FQGNSA. This CDR3 is CASSNRQGSQYF. The CDR3, as DNA: TGTGCCAGCAGCAACCGACAGGGGTCGCAGTATTTT.

The CDR3 nucleotides are TGTGCCAGCAGCGGGGGGGGGAGCGGGACGGACGAGCAGTACTTC. This gives the protein CASSGGGSGTDEQYF. This chain links TRBV6-1 with TRBJ2-7; 8 bases are a match to TRBD2. The CDR3 sequence is 15 residues long. Germline values: CDR1 MNHNS, CDR2 SASEGT. Trimming removed 6 bases from V and 5 bases from J; junction bases left unmatched: 12.

This clonotype has more than one count but fewer than ten. The gene calls are TRBV21-1 and TRBJ2-7; the table calls TRBD2, which could not be checked here. TRBV21-1 is given as a pseudogene. The CDR3 sequence is 18 residues long. CDR3 DNA sequence: TGTGCCAGCAGCAATGAGGCCCATACTCACACTCACCACTACGAGCAGTACTTC. Encoded protein: CASSNEAHTHTHHYEQYF.

The V and J genes are TRBV6-2 or TRBV6-3 and TRBJ1-2; 8 bases are a match to TRBD1. V shed 0 bases, J shed 7 bases, and the junction held 7 bases outside the gene matches. The CDR3 spans 15 residues. CDR1 and CDR2 from the germline V gene are MNHEY and SVGEGT. The CDR3 here is CASSYSTGTGTGYTF. The CDR3 DNA is TGTGCCAGCAGTTACTCGACCGGGACAGGAACTGGCTACACCTTC.

Only a few counts were recorded for this clonotype. CDR3 protein: CSAHTGTGGNQPQHF. CDR3 coding DNA: TGCAGTGCCCATACAGGGACGGGGGGCAATCAGCCCCAGCATTTT. V and J are TRBV20-1 and TRBJ1-5; TRBD1 is a possible D gene (6 bases). The ends were cut back, 6 bases at V and 2 bases at J, with 17 bases in the middle. CDR1 DFQATT and CDR2 SNEGSKA come from the germline V gene (reference sequence). The CDR3 contains 15 residues.

The J gene is TRBJ2-3, the V gene TRBV6-2 or TRBV6-3, with TRBD2 identical over 8 bases. With 6 bases clipped from V and 3 bases from J, the junction kept 29 bases outside the gene matches. CDR3 length equals 22 residues. Germline V gene data show CDR1 as MNHEY and CDR2 as SVGEGT. The CDR3 protein is CASSARLARNGGARALTDTQYF. The CDR3, as DNA: TGTGCCAGCAGCGCGAGACTAGCGCGTAACGGAGGGGCACGGGCCCTTACAGATACGCAGTATTTT.

By sample share, this clonotype is medium-sized. This CDR3 reads CSARDTRNFGQPQHF. Written as DNA, the CDR3 is TGCAGTGCTAGAGATACGAGGAACTTCGGTCAGCCCCAGCATTTT. The chain combines TRBV20-1 with TRBJ1-5; no firm D call. This CDR3 contains 15 residues. Germline-derived CDR1 and CDR2 are DFQATT and SNEGSKA (reference sequence). Trimming pared 0 bases from V and 6 bases from J, leaving 15 bases between.

This clonotype was counted only a few times. The chain recombines TRBV20-1 with TRBJ2-7; perhaps TRBD2 as D (6 bases). In germline, CDR1 is DFQATT, CDR2 SNEGSKA (reference sequence). The CDR3 consists of 16 residues. Trimming shortened V by 6 bases and J by 4 bases, and 25 bases separated the two germline ends. The CDR3: CSARGKRSSTFYEQYF. The CDR3 region has the DNA TGCAGTGCCCGGGGGAAGAGATCTTCAACGTTTTACGAGCAGTACTTC.

This clonotype has more than one count but fewer than ten. CDR3 DNA sequence: TGTGCCAGCAGCTATAGCGGGAGTTTATTGTCCGAGCAGTACTTC. Its translation is CASSYSGSLLSEQYF. The chain recombines TRBV6-1 with TRBJ2-7; 9 nucleotides align to TRBD2. The CDR3 loop spans 15 amino acids. The germline V gene encodes CDR1 MNHNS and CDR2 SASEGT. With V trimmed by 6 bases and J by 6 bases, 12 bases remained unmatched.

The rearrangement uses TRBV19 and TRBJ1-1; D is unresolved. The ends were cut back, 3 bases at V and 1 base at J, with 15 bases in the middle. The CDR3 runs to 16 residues. In germline, CDR1 is LNHDA, CDR2 SQIVND (reference sequence). CDR3 DNA sequence: TGTGCCAGTAGTATTATGCCAGGACTGGGGAACACTGAAGCTTTCTTT. Translating it yields CASSIMPGLGNTEAFF.

This clonotype was picked up a small number of times. The chain joins TRBV7-8 to TRBJ2-1; D may be TRBD1 (5 bases). The CDR3 has 17 residues. Trimming cost V 3 bases and J 0 bases, with 15 bases left between them. Germline V CDR1 and CDR2: SGHVS, FQNEAQ. The CDR3 nucleotides read TGTGCCAGCAGCTTTCCCACAGGTTTGAGCTCCTACAATGAGCAGTTCTTC. It is translated as CASSFPTGLSSYNEQFF. Complete variable domain (other parts from reference TRBV7-8 and TRBJ2-1): GAGVSQSPRYKVAKRGQDVALRCDPISGHVSLFWYQQALGQGPEFLTYFQNEAQLDKSGLPSDRFFAERPEGSVSTLKIQRTQQEDSAVYLCASSFPTGLSSYNEQFFGPGTRLTVL.